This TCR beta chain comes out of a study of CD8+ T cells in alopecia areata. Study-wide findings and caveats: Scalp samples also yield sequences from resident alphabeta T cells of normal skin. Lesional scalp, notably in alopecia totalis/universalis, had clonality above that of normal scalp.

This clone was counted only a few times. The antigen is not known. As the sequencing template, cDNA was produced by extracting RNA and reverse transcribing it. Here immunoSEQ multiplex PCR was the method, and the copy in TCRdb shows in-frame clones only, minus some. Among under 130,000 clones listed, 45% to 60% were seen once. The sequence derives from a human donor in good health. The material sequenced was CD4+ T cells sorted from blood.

The CDR3 nucleotides are TGTGCCTGGAGTGTACTCTCGAACACCGGGGAGCTGTTTTTT. It codes for CAWSVLSNTGELFF. The genes are TRBV30 and TRBJ2-2; D unclear. The CDR3 runs to 14 residues. The germline gives CDR1 GTSNPN, CDR2 SVGIG (reference sequence). The V end lost 0 bases, the J end lost 0 bases, and 5 bases lay between the germline ends. Together with reference TRBV30 and TRBJ2-2, the CDR3 gives the full variable domain: SQTIHQWPATLVQPVGSPLSLECTVEGTSNPNLYWYRQAAGRGLQLLFYSVGIGQISSEVPQNLSASRPQDRQFILSSKKLLLSDSGFYLCAWSVLSNTGELFFGEGSRLTVL.